This T cell receptor beta chain was recorded in a study of blood T cell repertoires in COVID-19. The germline V gene has CDR1 KGHDR and CDR2 SFDVKD. The CDR3 contains 13 residues. Trimming cost V 4 bases and J 4 bases, with 9 bases left between them. Clones were sequenced by immunoSEQ multiplex PCR, and TCRdb holds only the in-frame ones, with some missing. The table has 350,000 or so clones, about 90% seen once. The chain joins TRBV24-1 to TRBJ1-1; possibly TRBD1 for D (6 bases). This receptor was taken from a woman between 25 and 40 years old who had been exposed to COVID-19. The sequenced sample was PBMCs or T cells enriched from blood (not recorded which). This CDR3 is CATSDPDSTEAFF. In DNA form, the CDR3 reads TGTGCCACCAGTGACCCGGACAGCACTGAAGCTTTCTTT.